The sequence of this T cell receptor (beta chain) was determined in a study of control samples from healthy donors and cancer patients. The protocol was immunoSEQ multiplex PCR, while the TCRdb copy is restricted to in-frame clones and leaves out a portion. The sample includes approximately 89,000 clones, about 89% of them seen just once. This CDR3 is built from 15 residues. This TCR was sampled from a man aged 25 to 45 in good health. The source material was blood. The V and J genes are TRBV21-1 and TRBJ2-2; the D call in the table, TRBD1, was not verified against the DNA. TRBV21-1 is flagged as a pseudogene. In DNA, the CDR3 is TGTGCCAGCAGTCAGGGGCCCACGGGGACCGGGGAGCTGTTTTTT. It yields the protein CASSQGPTGTGELFF.